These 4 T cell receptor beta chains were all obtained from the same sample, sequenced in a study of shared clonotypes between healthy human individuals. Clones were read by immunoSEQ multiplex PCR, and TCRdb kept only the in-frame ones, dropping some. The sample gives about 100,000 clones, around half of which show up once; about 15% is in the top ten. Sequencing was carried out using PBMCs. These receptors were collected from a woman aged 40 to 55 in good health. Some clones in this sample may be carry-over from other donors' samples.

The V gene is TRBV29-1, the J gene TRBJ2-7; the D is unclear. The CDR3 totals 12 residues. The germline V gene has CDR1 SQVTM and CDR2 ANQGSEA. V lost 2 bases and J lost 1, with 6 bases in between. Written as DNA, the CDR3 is TGCAGCGTTGAAATAGATTCCTACGAGCAGTACTTC. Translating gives CSVEIDSYEQYF.

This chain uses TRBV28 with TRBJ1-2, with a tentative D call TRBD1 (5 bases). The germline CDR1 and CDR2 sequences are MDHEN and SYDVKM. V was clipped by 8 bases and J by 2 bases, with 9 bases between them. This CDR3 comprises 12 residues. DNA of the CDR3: TGTGCCAGCCACAGGCAAAACTATGGCTACACCTTC. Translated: CASHRQNYGYTF.

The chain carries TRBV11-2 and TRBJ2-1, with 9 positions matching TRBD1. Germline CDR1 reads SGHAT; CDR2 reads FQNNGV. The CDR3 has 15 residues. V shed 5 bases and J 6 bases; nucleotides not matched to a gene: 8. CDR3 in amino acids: CASSVTGGIRNEQFF. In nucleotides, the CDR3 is TGTGCCAGCAGCGTGACAGGGGGGATTCGCAATGAGCAGTTCTTC. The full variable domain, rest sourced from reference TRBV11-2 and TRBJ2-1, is EAGVAQSPRYKIIEKRQSVAFWCNPISGHATLYWYQQILGQGPKLLIQFQNNGVVDDSQLPKDRFSAERLKGVDSTLKIQPAKLEDSAVYLCASSVTGGIRNEQFFGPGTRLTVL.

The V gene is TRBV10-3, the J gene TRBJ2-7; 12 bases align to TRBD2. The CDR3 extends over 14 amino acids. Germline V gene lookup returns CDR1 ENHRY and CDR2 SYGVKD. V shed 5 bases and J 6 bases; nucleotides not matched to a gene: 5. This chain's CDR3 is CAISPLAGGGEQYF. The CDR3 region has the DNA TGTGCCATCAGTCCACTAGCGGGAGGCGGCGAGCAGTACTTC.